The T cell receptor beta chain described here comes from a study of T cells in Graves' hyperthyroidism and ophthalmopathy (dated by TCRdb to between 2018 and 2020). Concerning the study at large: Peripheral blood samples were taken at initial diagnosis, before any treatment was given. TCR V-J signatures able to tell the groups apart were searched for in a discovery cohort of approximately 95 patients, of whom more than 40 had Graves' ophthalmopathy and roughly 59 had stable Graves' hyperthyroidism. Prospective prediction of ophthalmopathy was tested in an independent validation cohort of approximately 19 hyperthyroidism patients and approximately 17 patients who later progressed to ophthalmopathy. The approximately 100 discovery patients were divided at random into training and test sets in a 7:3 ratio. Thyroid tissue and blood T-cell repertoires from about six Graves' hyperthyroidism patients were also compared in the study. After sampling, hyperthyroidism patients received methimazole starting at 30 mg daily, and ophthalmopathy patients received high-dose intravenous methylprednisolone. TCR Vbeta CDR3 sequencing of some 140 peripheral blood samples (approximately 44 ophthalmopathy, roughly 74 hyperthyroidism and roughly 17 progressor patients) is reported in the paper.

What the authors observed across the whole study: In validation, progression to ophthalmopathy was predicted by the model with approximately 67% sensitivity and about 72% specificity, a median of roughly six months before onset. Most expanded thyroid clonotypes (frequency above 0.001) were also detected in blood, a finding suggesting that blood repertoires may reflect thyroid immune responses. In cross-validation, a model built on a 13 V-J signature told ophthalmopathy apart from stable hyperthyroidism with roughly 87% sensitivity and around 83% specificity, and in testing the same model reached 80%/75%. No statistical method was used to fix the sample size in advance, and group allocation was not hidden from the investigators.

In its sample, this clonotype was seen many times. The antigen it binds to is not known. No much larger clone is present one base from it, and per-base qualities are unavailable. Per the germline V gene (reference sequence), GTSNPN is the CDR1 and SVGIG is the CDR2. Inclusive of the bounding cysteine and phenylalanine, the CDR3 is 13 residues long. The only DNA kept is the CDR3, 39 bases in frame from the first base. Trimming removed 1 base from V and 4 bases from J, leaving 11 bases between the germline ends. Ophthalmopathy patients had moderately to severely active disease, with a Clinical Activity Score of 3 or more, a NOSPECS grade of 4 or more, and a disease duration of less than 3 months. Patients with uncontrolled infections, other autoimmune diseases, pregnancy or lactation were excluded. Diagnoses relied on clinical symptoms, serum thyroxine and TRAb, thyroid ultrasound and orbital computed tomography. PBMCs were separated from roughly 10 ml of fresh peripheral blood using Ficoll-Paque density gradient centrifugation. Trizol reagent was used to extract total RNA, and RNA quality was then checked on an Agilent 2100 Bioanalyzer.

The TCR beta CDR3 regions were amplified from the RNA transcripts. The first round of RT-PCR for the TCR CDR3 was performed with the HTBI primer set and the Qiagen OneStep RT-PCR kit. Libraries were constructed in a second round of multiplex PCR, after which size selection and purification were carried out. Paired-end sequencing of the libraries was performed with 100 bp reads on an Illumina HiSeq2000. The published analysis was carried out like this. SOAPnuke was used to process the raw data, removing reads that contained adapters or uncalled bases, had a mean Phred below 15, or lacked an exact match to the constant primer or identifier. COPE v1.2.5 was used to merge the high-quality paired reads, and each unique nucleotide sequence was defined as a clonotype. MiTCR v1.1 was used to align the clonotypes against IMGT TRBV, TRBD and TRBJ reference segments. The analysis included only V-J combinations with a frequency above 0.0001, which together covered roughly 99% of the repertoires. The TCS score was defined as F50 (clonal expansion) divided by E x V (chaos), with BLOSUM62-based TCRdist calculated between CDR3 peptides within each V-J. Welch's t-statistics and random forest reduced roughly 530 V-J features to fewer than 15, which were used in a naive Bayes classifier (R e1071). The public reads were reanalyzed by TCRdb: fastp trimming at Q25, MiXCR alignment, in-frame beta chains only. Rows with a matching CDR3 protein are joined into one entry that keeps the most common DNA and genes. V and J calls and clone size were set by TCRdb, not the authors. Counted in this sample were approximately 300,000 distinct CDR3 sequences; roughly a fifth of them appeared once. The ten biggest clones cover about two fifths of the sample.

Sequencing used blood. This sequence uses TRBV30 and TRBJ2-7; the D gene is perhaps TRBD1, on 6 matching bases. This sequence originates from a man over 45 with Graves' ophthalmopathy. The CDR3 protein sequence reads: CAWSARTAYEQYF. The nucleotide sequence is TGTGCCTGGAGTGCCCGGACAGCATACGAGCAGTACTTC.